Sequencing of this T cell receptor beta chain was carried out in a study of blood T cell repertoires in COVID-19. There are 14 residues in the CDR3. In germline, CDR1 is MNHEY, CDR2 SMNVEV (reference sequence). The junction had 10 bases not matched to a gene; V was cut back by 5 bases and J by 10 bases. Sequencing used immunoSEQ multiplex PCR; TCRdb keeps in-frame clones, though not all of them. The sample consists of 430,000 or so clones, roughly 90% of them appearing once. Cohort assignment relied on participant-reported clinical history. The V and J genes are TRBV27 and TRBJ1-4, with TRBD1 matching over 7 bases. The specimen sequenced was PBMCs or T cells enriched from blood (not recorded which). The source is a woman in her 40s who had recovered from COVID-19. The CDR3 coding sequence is TGTGCCAGCAGTGACCCCGGGACAGCTGGAAAACTGTTTTTT. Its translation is CASSDPGTAGKLFF. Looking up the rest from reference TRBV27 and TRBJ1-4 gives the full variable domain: EAQVTQNPRYLITVTGKKLTVTCSQNMNHEYMSWYRQDPGLGLRQIYYSMNVEVTDKGDVPEGYKVSRKEKRNFPLILESPSPNQTSLYFCASSDPGTAGKLFFGSGTQLSVL.